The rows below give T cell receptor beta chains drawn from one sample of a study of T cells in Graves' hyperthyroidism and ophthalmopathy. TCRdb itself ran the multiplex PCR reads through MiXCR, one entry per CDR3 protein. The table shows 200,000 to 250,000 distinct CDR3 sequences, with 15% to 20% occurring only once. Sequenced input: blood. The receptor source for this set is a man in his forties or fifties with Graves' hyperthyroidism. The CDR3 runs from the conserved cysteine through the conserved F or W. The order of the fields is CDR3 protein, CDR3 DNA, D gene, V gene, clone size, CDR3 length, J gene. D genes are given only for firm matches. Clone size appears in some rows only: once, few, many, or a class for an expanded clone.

cdr3_aa: CASSLRGRVDSPLHF
cdr3_nt: TGTGCCAGCAGTTTAAGGGGGCGGGTTGATTCACCCCTCCACTTT
d_call: TRBD1
v_call: TRBV28
clone_size: many
cdr3_length: 15
j_call: TRBJ1-6

cdr3_aa: CASSQDGGGYGYTF
cdr3_nt: TGTGCCAGCAGCCAAGACGGGGGCGGCTATGGCTACACCTTC
d_call: .
v_call: TRBV3-1
clone_size: .
cdr3_length: 14
j_call: TRBJ1-2

cdr3_aa: CASSFVYGQPQHF
cdr3_nt: TGTGCCAGTTCATTTGTTTATGGTCAGCCCCAGCATTTT
d_call: .
v_call: TRBV19
clone_size: once
cdr3_length: 13
j_call: TRBJ1-5

cdr3_aa: CASSSRQGPYEQYF
cdr3_nt: TGTGCCAGCTCATCCAGACAGGGACCCTACGAGCAGTACTTC
d_call: TRBD1
v_call: TRBV18
clone_size: many
cdr3_length: 14
j_call: TRBJ2-7

cdr3_aa: CASSPDGYTQYF
cdr3_nt: TGTGCCAGCAGCCCCGACGGGTATACGCAGTATTTT
d_call: .
v_call: TRBV11-3
clone_size: many
cdr3_length: 12
j_call: TRBJ2-3

cdr3_aa: CASSPGLAPREQFF
cdr3_nt: TGTGCCAGCAGCCCTGGACTAGCCCCCAGGGAGCAGTTCTTC
d_call: TRBD2
v_call: TRBV7-9
clone_size: few
cdr3_length: 14
j_call: TRBJ2-1

cdr3_aa: CASSLQGWGSYNEQFF
cdr3_nt: TGTGCCAGCAGCTTACAGGGATGGGGCTCCTACAATGAGCAGTTCTTC
d_call: .
v_call: TRBV11-3
clone_size: .
cdr3_length: 16
j_call: TRBJ2-1

cdr3_aa: CASSFPSTGQGSVETQYF
cdr3_nt: TGTGCCAGCAGCTTCCCCTCGACCGGACAGGGATCGGTAGAGACCCAGTACTTC
d_call: TRBD1
v_call: TRBV5-5
clone_size: few
cdr3_length: 18
j_call: TRBJ2-5

cdr3_aa: CASTFGEGQSYEQYF
cdr3_nt: TGTGCCAGCACCTTTGGGGAGGGACAGAGCTACGAGCAGTACTTC
d_call: .
v_call: TRBV5-4
clone_size: many
cdr3_length: 15
j_call: TRBJ2-7

cdr3_aa: CAWSVHRTDTQYF
cdr3_nt: TGTGCCTGGAGTGTCCACCGCACAGATACGCAGTATTTT
d_call: .
v_call: TRBV30
clone_size: .
cdr3_length: 13
j_call: TRBJ2-3

cdr3_aa: CASSPQGVNQETQYF
cdr3_nt: TGCGCCAGCAGCCCCCAGGGGGTAAACCAAGAGACCCAGTACTTC
d_call: TRBD1
v_call: TRBV5-1
clone_size: .
cdr3_length: 15
j_call: TRBJ2-5

cdr3_aa: CSVEEDKTEQYF
cdr3_nt: TGCAGCGTTGAGGAGGACAAGACGGAGCAGTACTTC
d_call: .
v_call: TRBV29-1
clone_size: few
cdr3_length: 12
j_call: TRBJ2-7

cdr3_aa: CSARDPGREGGETQYF
cdr3_nt: TGCAGTGCTAGAGATCCGGGGCGGGAGGGCGGCGAGACCCAGTACTTC
d_call: TRBD2
v_call: TRBV20-1
clone_size: many
cdr3_length: 16
j_call: TRBJ2-5

cdr3_aa: CASSALAGGNPHEQFF
cdr3_nt: TGTGCCAGCAGCGCACTAGCGGGAGGGAACCCCCATGAGCAGTTCTTC
d_call: TRBD2
v_call: TRBV11-2
clone_size: .
cdr3_length: 16
j_call: TRBJ2-1

cdr3_aa: CAWSEDPYTGELFF
cdr3_nt: TGTGCCTGGAGTGAGGACCCCTACACCGGGGAGCTGTTTTTT
d_call: .
v_call: TRBV30
clone_size: many
cdr3_length: 14
j_call: TRBJ2-2

cdr3_aa: CSAQLLRNEQYF
cdr3_nt: TGCAGTGCTCAGCTTCTGCGGAACGAGCAGTACTTC
d_call: .
v_call: TRBV20-1
clone_size: many
cdr3_length: 12
j_call: TRBJ2-7

cdr3_aa: CSARDGGQDSAKNIQYF
cdr3_nt: TGCAGTGCTAGAGATGGGGGGCAGGACTCAGCCAAAAACATTCAGTACTTC
d_call: .
v_call: TRBV20-1
clone_size: few
cdr3_length: 17
j_call: TRBJ2-4

cdr3_aa: CASLQTSGSLGSYNEQFF
cdr3_nt: TGCGCCAGCCTACAGACTAGCGGGAGTTTAGGGTCCTACAATGAGCAGTTCTTC
d_call: TRBD2
v_call: TRBV4-1
clone_size: .
cdr3_length: 18
j_call: TRBJ2-1

cdr3_aa: CASSVRETQYF
cdr3_nt: TGTGCCAGCAGTGTACGAGAGACCCAGTACTTC
d_call: .
v_call: TRBV12-3/TRBV12-4
clone_size: many
cdr3_length: 11
j_call: TRBJ2-5

cdr3_aa: CASSPQSGEPNYGYTF
cdr3_nt: TGTGCCAGCAGCCCCCAGTCTGGAGAGCCCAACTATGGCTACACCTTC
d_call: .
v_call: TRBV7-2
clone_size: many
cdr3_length: 16
j_call: TRBJ1-2

cdr3_aa: CASSDSGGASDTQYF
cdr3_nt: TGTGCCAGCAGTGACTCGGGGGGCGCATCAGATACGCAGTATTTT
d_call: .
v_call: TRBV6-4
clone_size: medium-sized
cdr3_length: 15
j_call: TRBJ2-3

cdr3_aa: CASSPRRGLETQYF
cdr3_nt: TGTGCCAGCAGCCCCCGCAGGGGTTTAGAGACCCAGTACTTC
d_call: .
v_call: TRBV3-1
clone_size: many
cdr3_length: 14
j_call: TRBJ2-5

cdr3_aa: CASSGLAGSSYEQYF
cdr3_nt: TGCGCCAGCTCGGGGCTAGCGGGGAGCTCCTACGAGCAGTACTTC
d_call: TRBD2
v_call: TRBV4-1
clone_size: many
cdr3_length: 15
j_call: TRBJ2-7

cdr3_aa: CASSHSNPLSTDTQYF
cdr3_nt: TGTGCCAGCAGCCATTCCAACCCCCTTAGCACAGATACGCAGTATTTT
d_call: .
v_call: TRBV7-2
clone_size: many
cdr3_length: 16
j_call: TRBJ2-3

cdr3_aa: CASSLARFYKTVLNTEAFF
cdr3_nt: TGTGCCAGCAGCTTAGCCCGCTTCTATAAGACAGTTTTGAACACTGAAGCTTTCTTT
d_call: .
v_call: TRBV7-8
clone_size: .
cdr3_length: 19
j_call: TRBJ1-1

cdr3_aa: CASSTSIPSTDTQYF
cdr3_nt: TGTGCCAGCAGCACTAGCATCCCTAGCACAGATACGCAGTATTTT
d_call: .
v_call: TRBV4-2
clone_size: .
cdr3_length: 15
j_call: TRBJ2-3

cdr3_aa: CSALGNEQFF
cdr3_nt: TGCAGTGCTCTTGGCAATGAGCAGTTCTTC
d_call: .
v_call: TRBV20-1
clone_size: few
cdr3_length: 10
j_call: TRBJ2-1

cdr3_aa: CASSAAGANQPQHF
cdr3_nt: TGTGCCAGCAGCGCGGCAGGGGCGAATCAGCCCCAGCATTTT
d_call: .
v_call: TRBV6-2/TRBV6-3
clone_size: many
cdr3_length: 14
j_call: TRBJ1-5

cdr3_aa: CATSDARGSEQFF
cdr3_nt: TGTGCCACCAGTGATGCCAGGGGTAGTGAGCAGTTCTTC
d_call: .
v_call: TRBV24-1
clone_size: once
cdr3_length: 13
j_call: TRBJ2-1

cdr3_aa: CASTYQEFRDRRILSYEQYF
cdr3_nt: TGTGCCAGCACCTACCAAGAATTCCGGGACAGAAGGATCCTCTCCTACGAGCAGTACTTC
d_call: TRBD1
v_call: TRBV6-1
clone_size: many
cdr3_length: 20
j_call: TRBJ2-7

cdr3_aa: CASSRLAGNSYEQYF
cdr3_nt: TGTGCCAGCAGTAGACTAGCGGGTAACTCCTACGAGCAGTACTTC
d_call: TRBD2
v_call: TRBV6-1
clone_size: many
cdr3_length: 15
j_call: TRBJ2-7

cdr3_aa: CSASPPQGNEQYF
cdr3_nt: TGCAGTGCTAGTCCCCCGCAGGGGAACGAGCAGTACTTC
d_call: .
v_call: TRBV20-1
clone_size: many
cdr3_length: 13
j_call: TRBJ2-7